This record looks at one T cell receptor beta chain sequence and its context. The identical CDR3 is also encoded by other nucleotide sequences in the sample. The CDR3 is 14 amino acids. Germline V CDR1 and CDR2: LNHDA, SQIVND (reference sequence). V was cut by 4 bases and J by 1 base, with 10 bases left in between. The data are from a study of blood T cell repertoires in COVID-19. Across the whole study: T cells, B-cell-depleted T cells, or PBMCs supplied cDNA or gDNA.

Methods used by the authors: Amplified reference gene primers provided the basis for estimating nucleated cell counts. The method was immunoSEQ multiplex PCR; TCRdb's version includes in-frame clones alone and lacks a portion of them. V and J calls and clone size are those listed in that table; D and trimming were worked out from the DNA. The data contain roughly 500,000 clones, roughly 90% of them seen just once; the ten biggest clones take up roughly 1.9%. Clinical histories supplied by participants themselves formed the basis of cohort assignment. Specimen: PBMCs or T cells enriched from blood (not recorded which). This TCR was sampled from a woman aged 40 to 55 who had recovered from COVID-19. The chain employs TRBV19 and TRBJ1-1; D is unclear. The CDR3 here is CASSSGWANTEAFF. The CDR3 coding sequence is TGTGCCAGTAGTAGTGGATGGGCGAACACTGAAGCTTTCTTT.